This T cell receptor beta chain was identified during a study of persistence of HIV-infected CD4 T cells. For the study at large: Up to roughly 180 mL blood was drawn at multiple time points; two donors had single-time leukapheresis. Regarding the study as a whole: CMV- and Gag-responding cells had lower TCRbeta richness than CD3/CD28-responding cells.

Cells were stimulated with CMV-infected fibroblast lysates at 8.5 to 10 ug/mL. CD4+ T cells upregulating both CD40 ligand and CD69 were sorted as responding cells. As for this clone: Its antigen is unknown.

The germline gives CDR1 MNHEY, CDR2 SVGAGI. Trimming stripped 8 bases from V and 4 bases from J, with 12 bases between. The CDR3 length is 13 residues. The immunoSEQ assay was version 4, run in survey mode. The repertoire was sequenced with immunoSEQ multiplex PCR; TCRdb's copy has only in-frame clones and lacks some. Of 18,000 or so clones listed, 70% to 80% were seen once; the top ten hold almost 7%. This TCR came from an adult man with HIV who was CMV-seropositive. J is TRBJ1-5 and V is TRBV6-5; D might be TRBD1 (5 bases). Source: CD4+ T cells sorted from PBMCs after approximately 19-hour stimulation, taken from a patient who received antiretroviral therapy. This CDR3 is CASGAGGNQPQHF. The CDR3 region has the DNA TGTGCCAGCGGCGCGGGGGGGAATCAGCCCCAGCATTTT.